A single sample gave rise to the 14 T cell receptor beta chains below, sequenced in a study of spatial heterogeneity in lung cancer. In TCRdb, the 5' RACE reads were re-called with MiXCR into one record per CDR3 protein. The sample includes fewer than 60,000 distinct CDR3 sequences, 7.4% of them seen just once. Time point noted: blood at routine non-recurrence follow-up after resection. The input material, whole RNA from tumor, nontumor lung or frozen PBMC, was sequenced unsorted. The sample here was PBMCs, taken at follow-up. Receptor source: a female donor with early-stage non-small cell lung cancer.

For this clonotype: An end of the junction does not agree with germline; a read error may underlie this. The V gene is TRBV19, the J gene TRBJ1-6, with a tentative D call TRBD1 (5 bases). CDR1 LNHDA and CDR2 SQIVND come from the germline V gene (reference sequence). This CDR3 has 18 residues. The CDR3 sequence is CASRVRQGGSRRGSPLHF. The CDR3 region has the DNA TGTGCGAGTAGAGTTCGGCAGGGAGGCTCCCGAAGGGGTTCACCCCTCCACTTT.

At least ten counts were recorded for this clonotype. The chain is built from TRBV7-2 and TRBJ2-5; D is perhaps TRBD2 (6 bases). Looked up from germline, CDR1 is SGHTA and CDR2 is FQGNSA. Trimming cost V 5 bases and J 0 bases, with 7 bases left between them. The CDR3 contains 13 residues. CDR3 loop: CASSRDYQETQYF. In DNA, the CDR3 is TGTGCCAGCAGCAGGGACTACCAAGAGACCCAGTACTTC.

This clonotype occurred a few times. The junction departs from the called germline gene at one end, perhaps through a read error. The V call is TRBV6-1, the J call TRBJ2-1; 9 positions match TRBD2. CDR1 and CDR2 (germline): MNHNS, SASEGT. CDR3 length: 10 residues. CDR3 protein: CASSGLAAVF. The DNA for the CDR3 is TGTGCCAGCAGTGGACTAGCGGCCGTCTTC.

CDR3 sequence reads: CASRRGQGGVYEQYF. The CDR3 DNA reads as TGTGCCAGCAGACGAGGACAGGGTGGAGTCTACGAGCAGTACTTC. The rearrangement links TRBV12-3 or TRBV12-4 to TRBJ2-7; 8 nucleotides agree with TRBD1. CDR3 size: 15 residues. The V gene end was trimmed by 6 bases and the J gene end by 3 bases; junction bases not matched to a gene: 10.

In this sample, this clonotype turned up many times. The gene calls are TRBV5-1 and TRBJ2-7; TRBD1 matches 7 bases. Per the germline V gene, CDR1 is SGHRS and CDR2 is YFSETQ. The CDR3 consists of 14 residues. J was trimmed by 2 bases and V by 2 bases; bases with no gene match: 4. The CDR3 loop is CASSFRQGAYEQYF. The CDR3 nucleotides read TGCGCCAGCAGCTTCAGACAGGGAGCCTACGAGCAGTACTTC.

The chain recombines TRBV20-1 with TRBJ2-1; TRBD2 matches 8 bases. The CDR3 runs 16 residues. The germline gives CDR1 DFQATT, CDR2 SNEGSKA (reference sequence). Unmatched junction bases numbered 15, after V lost 3 bases and J lost 8 bases. The CDR3 is CSASHQGTRGSDEQFF. Here the CDR3 DNA reads TGCAGTGCTAGTCACCAAGGGACTAGAGGTTCGGATGAGCAGTTCTTC.

V is TRBV20-1 and J is TRBJ1-1; D might be TRBD1 (5 bases). Germline assignment: CDR1 DFQATT and CDR2 SNEGSKA (reference sequence). V lost 4 bases to trimming and J lost 4 bases, with 7 bases between them. The length of the CDR3 is 11 residues. Here the CDR3 reads CSATGGTEAFF. The CDR3 nucleotides are TGCAGTGCTACTGGGGGCACTGAAGCTTTCTTT.

At least ten counts were recorded for this clonotype. This chain links TRBV28 with TRBJ1-2; 10 bases are shared with TRBD1. Germline CDR1 is MDHEN and CDR2 is SYDVKM. The junction had 13 bases not matched to a gene; V was cut back by 4 bases and J by 5 bases. This CDR3 has 17 amino acids. The CDR3: CASSSPGQGRQSYGYTF. As DNA, the CDR3 is TGTGCCAGCAGTTCCCCGGGACAGGGGCGCCAATCGTATGGCTACACCTTC.

The chain combines TRBV6-2 or TRBV6-3 with TRBJ2-7; the match to TRBD2 covers 13 bases. This CDR3 has 17 amino acids. V gave up 2 bases and J gave up 2 bases; unmatched junction bases: 6. Germline CDR1 MNHEY, CDR2 SVGEGT. CDR3 residues: CASSYPPGLAGTYEQYF. The CDR3 region has the DNA TGTGCCAGCAGTTACCCCCCGGGACTAGCGGGGACCTACGAGCAGTACTTC.

The chain is built from TRBV12-3 or TRBV12-4 and TRBJ1-3; perhaps TRBD1 as D (5 bases). Between the trimmed V and J ends, which lost 5 bases and 3 bases, there was a span of 14 bases. There are 15 residues in the CDR3. The CDR3 loop is CASSVRVVSGNTIYF. The CDR3, as DNA: TGTGCCAGCAGTGTCAGGGTAGTCAGTGGAAACACCATATATTTT.

This clonotype was detected many times. The chain joins TRBV7-9 to TRBJ1-5; D may be TRBD1 (6 bases). The CDR3 contains 14 residues. CDR1 and CDR2 from the germline V gene are SEHNR and FQNEAQ (reference sequence). Trimming stripped 5 bases from V and 5 bases from J, with 13 bases between. For the CDR3, the DNA is TGTGCCAGCAGCCCGCGGACAGAAGATCAGCCCCAGCATTTT. Translated: CASSPRTEDQPQHF.

This clonotype was observed a few times. The V and J genes are TRBV4-1 and TRBJ1-5, with D perhaps TRBD1 (6 bases). The CDR3 totals 15 residues. Trimming removed 1 base from V and 4 bases from J, with 11 bases in between. Germline V lookup: CDR1 MGHRA, CDR2 YSYEKL. The CDR3 DNA reads as TGCGCCAGCAGCCAAGGTATAACAGGGAATCAGCCCCAGCATTTT. It yields the protein CASSQGITGNQPQHF.

This clonotype was found a few times. This chain links TRBV20-1 with TRBJ2-1, with 9 positions matching TRBD2. The CDR3 sequence is 15 residues long. Trimming cost V 3 bases and J 9 bases; bases outside gene matches: 12. Per the germline V gene, CDR1 is DFQATT and CDR2 is SNEGSKA (reference sequence). CDR3 bases: TGCAGTGCTAGCACTGCGGGGGGGAATATTGGTGAGCAGTTCTTC. This codes for CSASTAGGNIGEQFF.

CDR3 sequence reads: CSVTDGNQPQHF. The CDR3, as DNA: TGCAGCGTTACGGACGGGAATCAGCCCCAGCATTTT. The chain employs TRBV29-1 and TRBJ1-5; D is undetermined. CDR3 length: 12 residues. Trimming removed 5 bases from V and 4 bases from J, with 9 bases in between. CDR1 and CDR2 (germline): SQVTM, ANQGSEA.